The 31 T cell receptor beta chains given below trace back to one sample, sequenced in a study of blood T cell repertoires in COVID-19 (TCRdb year 2020). The library was made by the immunoSEQ multiplex PCR assay. What TCRdb holds here is the immuneACCESS table cut down to in-frame rearrangements. Part of the clones is not present; checked against another copy, under half of the missing clones reflect an unresolved V gene, and the others are unexplained. The sample data list about 210,000 clones, and 70% to 90% of these were observed just once. The ten biggest clones cover about 1.5% of the sample. The sequenced sample was peripheral blood. All receptors come from a man younger than 30 with active or convalescent COVID-19.

The gene calls are TRBV5-1 and TRBJ2-1; 9 bases line up with TRBD1. This CDR3 has 16 residues. Trimming at V came to 0 bases and at J to 5 bases, leaving 6 bases not matched to a gene. Germline CDR1 SGHRS, CDR2 YFSETQ. CDR3 region: CASSLAPTGGNNEQFF. The CDR3, as DNA: TGCGCCAGCAGCTTGGCCCCGACAGGGGGTAACAATGAGCAGTTCTTC.

The chain combines TRBV5-4 with TRBJ2-3; perhaps TRBD2 as D (6 bases). V dropped 9 bases and J dropped 6 bases, with 20 bases sitting between them. Germline V gives CDR1 SGHNT, CDR2 YYREEE (reference sequence). This CDR3 contains 14 residues. The CDR3: CAISIGGGEDTQYF. CDR3 nucleotides: TGTGCCATCTCGATCGGGGGAGGTGAGGATACGCAGTATTTT.

The chain couples TRBV7-2 to TRBJ1-1; TRBD1 agrees at 7 bases. The CDR3 runs to 14 residues. The V and J ends lost 3 bases and 3 bases, in that order; junction bases with no gene match: 4. CDR1 and CDR2 (germline): SGHTA, FQGNSA. CDR3 bases: TGTGCCAGCAGCTTGACAGGGAGTGACACTGAAGCTTTCTTT. Its protein is CASSLTGSDTEAFF.

V and J are TRBV7-2 and TRBJ2-7, with TRBD2 matching over 8 bases. There are 16 residues in the CDR3. CDR1 and CDR2 (germline): SGHTA, FQGNSA. The J segment lost 6 bases and the V segment lost 2 bases, leaving 12 bases of the junction unmatched. The CDR3 nucleotides read TGTGCCAGCAGCTTAAGGAGCGGGGGCGAACCGACCGAGCAGTACTTC. The encoded protein is CASSLRSGGEPTEQYF.

The V gene is TRBV2, the J gene TRBJ1-1; possibly TRBD1 for D (5 bases). Trimming shortened V by 0 bases and J by 1 base, and 12 bases separated the two germline ends. The germline gives CDR1 SNHLY, CDR2 FYNNEI. This CDR3 contains 16 residues. In DNA, the CDR3 is TGTGCCAGCAGTGAAGCGAGGGGAGGAGGGAACACTGAAGCTTTCTTT. Residues: CASSEARGGGNTEAFF. The full variable domain, in which reference TRBV2 and TRBJ1-1 provide the parts outside the CDR3, is EPEVTQTPSHQVTQMGQEVILRCVPISNHLYFYWYRQILGQKVEFLVSFYNNEISEKSEIFDDQFSVERPDGSNFTLKIRSTKLEDSAMYFCASSEARGGGNTEAFFGQGTRLTVV.

The rearrangement uses TRBV7-8 and TRBJ1-2, with a tentative D call TRBD1 (6 bases). This CDR3 spans 17 amino acids. Trimming shortened V by 5 bases and J by 6 bases, and 25 bases separated the two germline ends. Germline assignment: CDR1 SGHVS and CDR2 FQNEAQ. CDR3 in amino acids: CASSPRVNRPGDHGYTF. In DNA form, the CDR3 reads TGTGCCAGCAGCCCTAGGGTAAACAGACCAGGGGACCATGGCTACACCTTC.

This chain uses TRBV11-1 with TRBJ2-5; D remains ambiguous. This CDR3 has 11 amino acids. Germline V gene data show CDR1 as SGHAT and CDR2 as FQDESV (reference sequence). Trimming took 5 bases from V and 3 from J, leaving 4 bases between them. Written as DNA, the CDR3 is TGTGCCAGCAGCCAGAAAGAGACCCAGTACTTC. This translates into CASSQKETQYF.

To note about this clone: The sample has other DNA sequences that encode this CDR3 too. The chain links TRBV19 to TRBJ1-2; D remains ambiguous. V was trimmed by 2 bases and J by 8 bases, leaving 9 bases between them. Germline loops: CDR1 LNHDA, CDR2 SQIVND (reference sequence). The CDR3 runs 12 residues. The CDR3 nucleotides are TGTGCCAGTAGTATACGGGGTTACGGCTACACCTTC. It is translated as CASSIRGYGYTF.

The V gene is TRBV6-1, the J gene TRBJ1-4, with 8 bases that match TRBD1. CDR3 length equals 15 residues. Germline V gene data show CDR1 as MNHNS and CDR2 as SASEGT. The trim removed 2 bases at V and 8 bases at J, leaving 7 bases unmatched. The CDR3 spells CASSEIRQGNEKLFF. As DNA, the CDR3 is TGTGCCAGCAGTGAAATCCGACAGGGGAACGAAAAACTGTTTTTT.

The chain combines TRBV5-1 with TRBJ2-2, with TRBD2 as a possible D gene (5 bases). CDR3 length: 13 amino acids. The V end was cut by 3 bases, the J end by 6 bases, with 9 bases between. Germline CDR1 is SGHRS and CDR2 is YFSETQ. This CDR3 is CASSWEWAGELFF. The DNA of the CDR3 is TGCGCCAGCAGCTGGGAGTGGGCCGGGGAGCTGTTTTTT.

The chain has TRBV27 and TRBJ1-4; 9 nucleotides match TRBD1. The CDR3 has 15 amino acids. J was trimmed by 7 bases and V by 6 bases; bases with no gene match: 9. CDR1 is MNHEY, CDR2 SMNVEV, per germline (reference sequence). CDR3 nucleotides: TGTGCCAGCAGGCAAACAGGGGGCGCGGGTGAAAAACTGTTTTTT. It encodes CASRQTGGAGEKLFF.

The chain uses TRBV19 and TRBJ1-2; 7 nucleotides agree with TRBD1. Germline V gene data show CDR1 as LNHDA and CDR2 as SQIVND (reference sequence). The junction had 5 bases not matched to a gene; V was cut back by 5 bases and J by 5 bases. CDR3 length equals 13 residues. The CDR3 region is CASSPQTGYGYTF. CDR3 nucleotides: TGTGCCAGTAGTCCCCAGACAGGGTATGGCTACACCTTC.

The gene calls are TRBV27 and TRBJ2-7; 7 bases map to TRBD1. The germline CDR1 and CDR2 sequences are MNHEY and SMNVEV (reference sequence). The CDR3 contains 13 residues. The junction had 5 bases not matched to a gene; V was cut back by 6 bases and J by 3 bases. The CDR3 reads CASRGDSYYEQYF. The CDR3 nucleotides read TGTGCCAGCAGAGGGGACAGTTACTACGAGCAGTACTTC.

This chain connects TRBV4-2 to TRBJ2-3; D is undetermined. The CDR3 contains 12 residues. The V and J ends lost 0 bases and 6 bases respectively, with 4 bases between them. Germline CDR1 LGHNA, CDR2 YNFKEQ. The CDR3 DNA sequence: TGTGCCAGCAGCCAAGACCTGGATACGCAGTATTTT. Translated: CASSQDLDTQYF.

In this sample, this clone turned up a few times. V gene TRBV7-2 combines with J gene TRBJ1-1; no definite D call. The germline gives CDR1 SGHTA, CDR2 FQGNSA. Between the trimmed V and J ends, which lost 7 bases and 2 bases, there was a span of 14 bases. This CDR3 comprises 14 residues. The CDR3: CASTSGGKNTEAFF. CDR3 DNA sequence: TGTGCCAGCACCTCCGGAGGAAAAAACACTGAAGCTTTCTTT.

The rearrangement joins TRBV5-4 to TRBJ2-1, with TRBD2 identical over 8 bases. Looked up from germline, CDR1 is SGHNT and CDR2 is YYREEE (reference sequence). Trimming at V came to 4 bases and at J to 4 bases, leaving 4 bases not matched to a gene. This CDR3 comprises 14 residues. In nucleotides, the CDR3 is TGTGCCAGCAGCGCCACTAGCGGATACAATGAGCAGTTCTTC. Protein product: CASSATSGYNEQFF.

This clone was detected ten times or more. The chain links TRBV5-4 to TRBJ1-1; a possible D gene is TRBD1 (5 bases). The CDR3 spans 15 residues. Trimming removed 1 base from V and 4 bases from J, with 14 bases in between. Germline loops: CDR1 SGHNT, CDR2 YYREEE (reference sequence). The CDR3 DNA is TGTGCCAGCAGCTTGAATTGGGACGGGAGCACTGAAGCTTTCTTT. Translated: CASSLNWDGSTEAFF.

V is TRBV29-1 and J is TRBJ2-3, with D hard to call. The V gene lost 8 bases and the J gene lost 3 bases, with 15 bases spanning the gap. The CDR3 is 13 amino acids. From germline, CDR1 is SQVTM and CDR2 ANQGSEA. CDR3: CSFRRGLTDTQYF. In DNA, the CDR3 is TGCAGCTTCCGAAGAGGATTAACAGATACGCAGTATTTT.

The V and J genes are TRBV14 and TRBJ1-4, with D unclear. With 1 base removed from V and 8 bases from J, the gap between germline ends came to 8 bases. CDR3 length: 13 residues. CDR1 is SGHDN, CDR2 FVKESK, per germline. CDR3 residues: CASSQGGREKLFF. The CDR3 DNA is TGTGCCAGCAGCCAAGGCGGTCGGGAAAAACTGTTTTTT.

The V and J genes are TRBV25-1 and TRBJ2-7; TRBD2 aligns across 8 bases. This CDR3 comprises 14 residues. Trimming at V came to 8 bases and at J to 1 base, leaving 7 bases not matched to a gene. Germline V gene sequence: CDR1 MGHDK, CDR2 SYGVNS. The CDR3 sequence: CASRTSWPSYEQYF. CDR3 in DNA: TGTGCCAGCCGGACTAGCTGGCCTTCCTACGAGCAGTACTTC.

This chain connects TRBV5-1 to TRBJ2-7; 8 nucleotides match TRBD2. J gave up 5 bases and V 3 bases, and 10 bases lay outside the gene matches. This CDR3 region has 15 residues. Per germline, CDR1 SGHRS and CDR2 YFSETQ. The CDR3 spells CASSSEAGVLDEQYF. The CDR3 DNA follows: TGCGCCAGCAGCTCGGAAGCGGGAGTTCTCGACGAGCAGTACTTC.

The rearrangement uses TRBV11-2 and TRBJ2-6; D call uncertain. The CDR3 length is 16 residues. Trimming removed 3 bases from V and 1 base from J, with 10 bases in between. Germline V lookup: CDR1 SGHAT, CDR2 FQNNGV. The CDR3 is CASSFRSRSGANVLTF. CDR3 DNA sequence: TGTGCCAGCAGCTTTCGTTCGAGGTCTGGGGCCAACGTCCTGACTTTC.

This clone has more than one count but fewer than ten. V usage is TRBV9 and J usage is TRBJ1-2, with D possibly TRBD1 on 5 matching bases. Trimming shortened V by 2 bases and J by 7 bases, and 9 bases separated the two germline ends. This CDR3 is 12 amino acids long. Germline values: CDR1 SGDLS, CDR2 YYNGEE. CDR3 residues: CASSVLGGGYTF. The CDR3 coding sequence is TGTGCCAGCAGCGTTCTGGGGGGTGGCTACACCTTC.

The chain is built from TRBV5-6 and TRBJ1-1; 7 bases match TRBD1. With V trimmed by 0 bases and J by 3 bases, 11 bases remained unmatched. The CDR3 loop spans 17 amino acids. Germline V CDR1 and CDR2: SGHDT, YYEEEE. CDR3 loop: CASSLARQGGLHTEAFF. DNA of the CDR3: TGTGCCAGCAGCTTGGCCCGACAGGGTGGGTTACACACTGAAGCTTTCTTT. Based on the CDR3 plus reference TRBV5-6 and TRBJ1-1, the full variable domain is DAGVTQSPTHLIKTRGQQVTLRCSPKSGHDTVSWYQQALGQGPQFIFQYYEEEERQRGNFPDRFSGHQFPNYSSELNVNALLLGDSALYLCASSLARQGGLHTEAFFGQGTRLTVV.

This clone appeared once. CDR3: CASSEDRGSNEQFF. In DNA, the CDR3 is TGTGCCAGCAGTGAAGACAGGGGGAGCAATGAGCAGTTCTTC. The rearrangement links TRBV6-1 to TRBJ2-1; 8 bases are shared with TRBD1. Germline assignment: CDR1 MNHNS and CDR2 SASEGT. V lost 1 base and J lost 6; bases outside the gene matches: 2. The CDR3 contains 14 residues.

The chain recombines TRBV5-4 with TRBJ1-1; 9 bases agree with TRBD1. Trimming cost V 5 bases and J 6 bases; bases outside gene matches: 8. Germline loops: CDR1 SGHNT, CDR2 YYREEE (reference sequence). This CDR3 comprises 14 residues. CDR3 in amino acids: CASSSPGQGSEAFF. The CDR3 nucleotides are TGTGCCAGCAGTTCCCCGGGACAGGGTTCTGAAGCTTTCTTT. The complete variable domain, with remaining parts taken from reference TRBV5-4 and TRBJ1-1, reads ETGVTQSPTHLIKTRGQQVTLRCSSQSGHNTVSWYQQALGQGPQFIFQYYREEENGRGNFPPRFSGLQFPNYSSELNVNALELDDSALYLCASSSPGQGSEAFFGQGTRLTVV.

This clone has just one count. The chain recombines TRBV4-1 with TRBJ2-1, with 7 bases fitting TRBD1. CDR1 MGHRA and CDR2 YSYEKL come from the germline V gene. The CDR3 consists of 14 residues. The trim removed 8 bases at V and 8 bases at J, leaving 12 bases unmatched. CDR3 amino acids: CASGPGQLYHEQFF. CDR3 sequence (DNA): TGCGCCAGCGGACCGGGACAGTTATACCATGAGCAGTTCTTC.

In nucleotides, the CDR3 is TGTGCCAGCAGTTTATTCAACAGGGGGCAGGAGACCCAGTACTTC. Translation: CASSLFNRGQETQYF. This rearrangement joins TRBV28 to TRBJ2-5; 9 bases map to TRBD1. The V gene end was trimmed by 1 base and the J gene end by 5 bases; junction bases not matched to a gene: 5. The CDR3 has 15 amino acids. Germline V gene lookup returns CDR1 MDHEN and CDR2 SYDVKM.

The V call is TRBV10-2, the J call TRBJ1-1, with 9 bases aligning to TRBD1. Germline CDR1 and CDR2: WSHSY and SAAADI. CDR3 size: 13 residues. V shed 11 bases and J 4 bases; nucleotides not matched to a gene: 8. DNA for the CDR3: TGCGCCGGAAACAGGGGGCGAGGCACTGAAGCTTTCTTT. This encodes CAGNRGRGTEAFF.

The chain combines TRBV28 with TRBJ1-2; 9 bases are shared with TRBD1. The trim removed 10 bases at V and 2 bases at J, leaving 11 bases unmatched. There are 15 residues in the CDR3. Germline values: CDR1 MDHEN, CDR2 SYDVKM. CDR3 DNA sequence: TGTGCCACCAAGCTACAGGGGGCGAGGAACTATGGCTACACCTTC. Protein: CATKLQGARNYGYTF.

The chain has TRBV10-1 and TRBJ2-7, with a possible D match to TRBD1 (5 bases). The CDR3 covers 13 residues. The germline V and J ends were trimmed by 5 bases and 0 bases, with 8 bases remaining between them. CDR1 is WNHNN and CDR2 is SYGVQD in the germline V gene (reference sequence). The CDR3 DNA is TGCGCCAGCAGTCGACAGACCTCCTACGAGCAGTACTTC. Encoded protein: CASSRQTSYEQYF.